This TCR beta chain was identified during a study of control samples from healthy donors and cancer patients. Germline loops: CDR1 SGHVS, CDR2 FNYEAQ. This CDR3 spans 15 amino acids. Trimming cost V 3 bases and J 3 bases, with 15 bases left between them. Assay: immunoSEQ multiplex PCR; the TCRdb copy retains only in-frame clones and omits some. This listing includes approximately 190,000 clones. This chain joins TRBV7-6 and TRBJ2-7; possible D gene TRBD1, 6 bases. Sequenced sample: blood. The clonotype originates from a woman in her twenties or thirties in good health. The CDR3 loop is CASSFNQGSFYEQYF. In DNA form, the CDR3 reads TGTGCCAGCAGCTTTAACCAGGGGTCGTTCTACGAGCAGTACTTC.